This entry is about one T cell receptor (beta chain). This clone was observed a few times. Its recognized antigen is unknown. The input lacks base qualities; no much larger clone sits a single base away. The data are from a study of T cell changes during pregnancy in multiple sclerosis (dated by TCRdb to the late 2010s). At the level of the whole study: Changes in the T cell repertoire over the course of pregnancy were examined in this study in women with multiple sclerosis.

There are 14 amino acids in the CDR3, from cysteine to phenylalanine inclusive. Just the 42-base CDR3 DNA is kept, in frame starting at base 1. The germline V gene (reference sequence) provides CDR1 SGHNT and CDR2 YYREEE. The germline ends are 12 bases apart after V is trimmed by 0 bases and J by 5 bases. Receptor libraries were prepared by the immunoSEQ multiplex PCR assay. TCRdb retrieved this table from immuneACCESS and kept in-frame rearrangements only. Not all clones are present; in checked studies, unresolved V genes account for under half, and no reason is known for the remainder. This sample lists more than 80,000 clones; 90% to 95% were detected once. Under 1.2% of the sample is in the top ten clones.

The sequence came from a female donor with multiple sclerosis, enrolled in a pregnancy study. This specimen was peripheral blood, taken in the second trimester of pregnancy. The rearrangement joined TRBV5-4 to TRBJ2-7, and perhaps TRBD1 as D gene, on 5 matching bases. This receptor has the CDR3 CASSLASGIHEQYF. The base sequence is TGTGCCAGCAGCTTGGCATCAGGGATCCACGAGCAGTACTTC.